This T cell receptor beta chain was identified during a study of cytomegalovirus exposure and HLA in healthy donors. This PCR relied on a set of 60 Vbeta primers and 13 Jbeta primers. Profiling relied on immunoSEQ multiplex PCR, and the TCRdb table lists in-frame clones only, not all of them. Of tens of thousands of clones detected, about 71% appear once; the ten largest clones hold around 9.7%. Study-level findings and limits: Most of the TCR beta V segments (in an earlier analysis) were productive either about 87% or about 30% of the time.

Germline V lookup: CDR1 MDHEN, CDR2 SYDVKM. The CDR3 extends over 14 amino acids. This clone was counted between two and nine times. Its antigen remains unknown. A junction boundary mismatches the germline segment, possibly from a read error. This receptor was identified in a woman aged 50 to 65 in good health and CMV-seropositive. The chain is built from TRBV28 and TRBJ2-2; a possible D gene is TRBD2 (7 bases). Material for sequencing was PBMCs. The chain's CDR3 is CASILGGGTGELFF. CDR3 nucleotide sequence: TGTGCCAGCATTTTAGGGGGGGGCACCGGGGAGCTGTTTTTT.